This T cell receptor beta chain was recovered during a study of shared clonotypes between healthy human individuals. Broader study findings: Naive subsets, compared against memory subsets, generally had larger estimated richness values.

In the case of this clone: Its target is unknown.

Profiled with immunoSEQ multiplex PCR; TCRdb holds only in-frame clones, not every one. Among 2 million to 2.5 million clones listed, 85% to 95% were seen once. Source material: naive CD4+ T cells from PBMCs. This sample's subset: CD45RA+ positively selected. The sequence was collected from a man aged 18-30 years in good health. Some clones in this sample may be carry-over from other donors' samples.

The CDR3 reads CASSESSVSYEQYF. The CDR3 DNA reads TGCGCCAGCAGTGAGTCTAGCGTCTCCTACGAGCAGTACTTC. The rearrangement uses TRBV10-1 and TRBJ2-7; D perhaps matches TRBD2 (5 bases). This CDR3 contains 14 residues. Looked up from germline, CDR1 is WNHNN and CDR2 is SYGVQD (reference sequence). The ends were cut back, 0 bases at V and 0 bases at J, with 6 bases in the middle.